This TCR beta chain was sequenced in a study of monozygotic twins with inflammatory bowel disease. Germline CDR1 and CDR2: SGHRS and YFSETQ. CDR3 size: 13 residues. TCRdb reworked the 5' RACE reads into one entry per CDR3 protein, no DNA. The table lists just over 300,000 distinct CDR3 sequences. The chain joins TRBV5-1 to TRBJ2-3. The TCR sequence derives from a human donor with ulcerative colitis or Crohn's disease, or a healthy co-twin of an affected twin (not recorded which). The source material was blood. The CDR3 is CASGTFRADTQYF.